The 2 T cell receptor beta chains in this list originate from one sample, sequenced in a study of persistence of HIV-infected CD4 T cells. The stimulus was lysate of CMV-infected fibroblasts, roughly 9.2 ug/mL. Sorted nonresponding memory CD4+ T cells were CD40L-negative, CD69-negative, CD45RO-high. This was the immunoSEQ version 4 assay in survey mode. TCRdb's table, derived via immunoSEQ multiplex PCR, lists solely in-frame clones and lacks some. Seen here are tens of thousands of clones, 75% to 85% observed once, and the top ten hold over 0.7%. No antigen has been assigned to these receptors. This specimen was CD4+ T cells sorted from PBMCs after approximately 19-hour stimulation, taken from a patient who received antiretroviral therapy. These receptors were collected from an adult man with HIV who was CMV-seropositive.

The chain's CDR3 is CASTTEDRAEEKLFF. CDR3 DNA sequence: TGTGCCAGTACCACGGAGGACAGGGCCGAAGAAAAACTGTTTTTT. The rearrangement uses TRBV19 and TRBJ1-4; 8 bases align to TRBD1. Germline V lookup: CDR1 LNHDA, CDR2 SQIVND (reference sequence). The V gene end was trimmed by 7 bases and the J gene end by 8 bases; junction bases not matched to a gene: 12. The CDR3 is 15 amino acids.

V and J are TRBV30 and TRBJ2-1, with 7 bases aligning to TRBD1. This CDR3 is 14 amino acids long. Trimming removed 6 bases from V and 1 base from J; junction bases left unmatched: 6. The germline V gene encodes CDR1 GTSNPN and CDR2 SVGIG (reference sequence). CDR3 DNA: TGTGCCTGCGCCCGGACAGGATCCTACAATGAGCAGTTCTTC. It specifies CACARTGSYNEQFF.